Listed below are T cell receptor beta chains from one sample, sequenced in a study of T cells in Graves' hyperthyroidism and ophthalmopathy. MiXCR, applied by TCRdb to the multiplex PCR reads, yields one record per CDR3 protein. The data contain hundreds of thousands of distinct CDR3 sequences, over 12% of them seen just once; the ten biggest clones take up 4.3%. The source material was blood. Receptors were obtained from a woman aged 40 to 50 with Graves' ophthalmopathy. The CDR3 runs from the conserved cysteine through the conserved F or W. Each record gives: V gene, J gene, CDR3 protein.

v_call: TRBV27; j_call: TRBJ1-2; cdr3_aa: CASSLSFSWGSNGYTF
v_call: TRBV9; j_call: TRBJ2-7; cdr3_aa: CASSVGGDTYEQYF
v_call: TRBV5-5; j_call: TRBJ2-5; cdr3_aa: CASSLFEGETQYF
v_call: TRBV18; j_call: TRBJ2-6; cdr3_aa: CASSPPGLSGANVLTF
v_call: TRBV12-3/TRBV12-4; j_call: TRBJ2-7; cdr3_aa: CASSPSSRLIYEQYF
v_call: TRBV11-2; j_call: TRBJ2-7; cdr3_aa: CASSLERTGGTYEQYF
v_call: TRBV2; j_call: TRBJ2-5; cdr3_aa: CASSDQGGYQETQYF
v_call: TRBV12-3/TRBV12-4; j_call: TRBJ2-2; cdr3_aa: CASSLTGKNTGELFF
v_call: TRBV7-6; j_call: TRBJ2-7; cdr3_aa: CASRAGERGEQYF
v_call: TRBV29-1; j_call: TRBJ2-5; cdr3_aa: CSVAGQNQETQYF
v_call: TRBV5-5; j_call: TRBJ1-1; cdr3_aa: CASSSLLEAEAFF
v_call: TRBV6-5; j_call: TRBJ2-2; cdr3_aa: CASSYHRGGTGELFF
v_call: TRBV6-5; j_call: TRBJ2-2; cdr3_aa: CASSLTGFAGELFF
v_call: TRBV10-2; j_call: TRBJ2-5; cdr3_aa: CASSELGRQETQYF
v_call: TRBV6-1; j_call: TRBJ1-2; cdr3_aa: CASSATTGKYGYTF
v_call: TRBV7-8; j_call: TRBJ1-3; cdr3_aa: CASSLGSQDGNTIYF
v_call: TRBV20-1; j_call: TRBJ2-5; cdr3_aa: CSAFGTNQETQYF
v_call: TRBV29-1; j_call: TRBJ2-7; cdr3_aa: CSVEDLEGLAYEQYF
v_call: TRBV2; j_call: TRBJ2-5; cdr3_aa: CARRLAIRETQYF
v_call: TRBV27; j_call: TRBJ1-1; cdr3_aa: CASSPLTGTTEAFF
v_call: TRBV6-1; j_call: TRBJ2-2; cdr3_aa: CASSHPGLGSSGELFF
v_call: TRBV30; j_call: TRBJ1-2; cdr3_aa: CAWAPSGGHRYGYTF
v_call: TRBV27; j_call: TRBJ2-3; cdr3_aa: CASSRMGQGTDTQYF
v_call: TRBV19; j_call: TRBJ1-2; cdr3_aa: CASSIDGTANYGYTF
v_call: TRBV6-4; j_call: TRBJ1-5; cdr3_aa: CATVTGHLSHF
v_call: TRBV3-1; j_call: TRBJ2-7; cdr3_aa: CASSLTGVGRHEQYF
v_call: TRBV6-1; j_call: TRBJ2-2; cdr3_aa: CASGSMEGSANTGELFF
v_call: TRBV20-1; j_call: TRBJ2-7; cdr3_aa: CSARDVGRGPTYEQYF
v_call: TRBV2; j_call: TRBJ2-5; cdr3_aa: CASNGETSWTETQYF
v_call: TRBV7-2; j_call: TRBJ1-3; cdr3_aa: CASSLAYSEPSGNTIYF
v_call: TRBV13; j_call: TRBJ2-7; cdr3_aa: CASSHQSEGALGYF
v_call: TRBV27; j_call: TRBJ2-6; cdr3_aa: CASRSPQTAGANVLTF
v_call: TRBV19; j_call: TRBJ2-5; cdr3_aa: CATKKAGAGETQYF
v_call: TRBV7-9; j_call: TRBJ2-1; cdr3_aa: CAGSSRAEDFYNEQFF
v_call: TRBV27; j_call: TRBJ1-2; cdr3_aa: CASSLFMGVRGYTF
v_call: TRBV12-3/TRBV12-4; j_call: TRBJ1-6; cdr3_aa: CASSPRGEDNSPLHF
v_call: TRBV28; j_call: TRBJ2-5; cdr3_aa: CASTDPRSTQYF
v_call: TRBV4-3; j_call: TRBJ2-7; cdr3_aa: CASSQARTSGIFYEQYF
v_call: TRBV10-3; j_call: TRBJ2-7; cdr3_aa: CAISESRGAGLSYEQYF
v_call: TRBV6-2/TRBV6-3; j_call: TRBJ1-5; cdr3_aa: CASSYLIQPNQPQHF
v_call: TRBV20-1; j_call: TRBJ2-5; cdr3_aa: CSAGDRGKETQYF
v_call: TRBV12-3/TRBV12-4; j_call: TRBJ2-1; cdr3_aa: CASSPAGIQGSYNEQFF
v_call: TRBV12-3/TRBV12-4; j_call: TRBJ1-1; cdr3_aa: CASSLPMRQGAFF
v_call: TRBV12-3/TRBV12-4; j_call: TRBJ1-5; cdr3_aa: CAAGDSNQPQHF
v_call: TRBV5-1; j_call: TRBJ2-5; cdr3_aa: CASSLSRDRGFQETQYF
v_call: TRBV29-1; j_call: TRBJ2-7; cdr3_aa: CSVARGAYEQYF
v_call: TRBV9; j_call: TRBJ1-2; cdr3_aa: CASSEQGDGGYGYTF
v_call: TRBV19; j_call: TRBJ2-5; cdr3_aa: CASSIRQGYQETQYF
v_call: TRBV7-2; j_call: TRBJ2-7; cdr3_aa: CASSLSEYTEQYF
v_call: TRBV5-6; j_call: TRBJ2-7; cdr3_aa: CASSGGQGSSYEQYF
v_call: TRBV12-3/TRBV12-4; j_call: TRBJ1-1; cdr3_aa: CASSLPQGGLNTEAFF
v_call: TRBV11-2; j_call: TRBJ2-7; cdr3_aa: CASSFARGYYEQYF
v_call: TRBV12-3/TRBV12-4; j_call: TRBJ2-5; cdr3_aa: CASSLGLGGKETQYF
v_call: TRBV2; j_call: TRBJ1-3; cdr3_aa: CASGGLGAGNTIYF
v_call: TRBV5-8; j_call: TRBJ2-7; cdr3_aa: CASSLEGAYSYEQYF
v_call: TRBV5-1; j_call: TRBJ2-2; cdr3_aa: CASSPGTDLHSGELFF
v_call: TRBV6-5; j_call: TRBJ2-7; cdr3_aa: CASTPWGTGAYEQYF
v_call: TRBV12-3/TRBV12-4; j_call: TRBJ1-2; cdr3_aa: CASSPTGTAYGYTF
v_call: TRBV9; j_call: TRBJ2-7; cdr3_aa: CASSGVNYEQYF